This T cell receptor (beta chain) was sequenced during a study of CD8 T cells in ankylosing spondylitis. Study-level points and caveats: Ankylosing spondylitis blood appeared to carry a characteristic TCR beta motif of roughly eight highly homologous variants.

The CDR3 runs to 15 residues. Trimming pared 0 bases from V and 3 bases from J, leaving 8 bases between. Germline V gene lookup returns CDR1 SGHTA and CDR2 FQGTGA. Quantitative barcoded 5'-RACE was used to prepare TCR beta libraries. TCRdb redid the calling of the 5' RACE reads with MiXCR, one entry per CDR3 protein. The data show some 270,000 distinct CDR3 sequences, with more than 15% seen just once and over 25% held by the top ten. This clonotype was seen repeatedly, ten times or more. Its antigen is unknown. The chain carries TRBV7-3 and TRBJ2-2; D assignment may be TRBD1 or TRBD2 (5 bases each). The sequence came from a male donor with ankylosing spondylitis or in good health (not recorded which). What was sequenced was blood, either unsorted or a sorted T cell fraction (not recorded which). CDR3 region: CASSLTLGDTGELFF. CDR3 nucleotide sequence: TGTGCCAGCAGCTTAACTTTGGGGGACACCGGGGAGCTGTTTTTT.